This T cell receptor beta chain was identified in a study of shared clonotypes between healthy human individuals. Donors, without exception, were Caucasian adults residing in Nashville, Tennessee. Sorted-subset replicate PCR reactions were performed with about 200 ng DNA, corresponding to roughly 31,000 T cell genomes. Original processing methods: As immunoSEQ supplied junction-only sequences (without quality scores), filtering differed. The table came from immunoSEQ multiplex PCR; TCRdb's copy has only in-frame clones and leaves some out. The V and J calls and clone size come from that table; D and trimming were worked out from the DNA. The sample has 2 million to 2.5 million clones; around 90% are singletons. Material: naive CD4+ T cells from PBMCs. The subset is: CD45RA+ positively selected. This receptor was taken from a man aged 18 to 29 in good health. Some clones in this sample may be carry-over from other donors' samples.

The CDR3, as DNA: TGTGCCAGCAGCTCCTCGTTAGGGTCGGAGACCCAGTACTTC. This encodes CASSSSLGSETQYF. The chain couples TRBV5-6 to TRBJ2-5; D remains ambiguous. Germline V lookup: CDR1 SGHDT, CDR2 YYEEEE. CDR3 length: 14 amino acids. The V end lost 3 bases, the J end lost 5 bases, and 14 bases lay between the germline ends.